Presented here are 20 T cell receptor beta chains from one specimen sequenced in a study of OX40 agonist ivuxolimab in advanced cancers. Method: immunoSEQ multiplex PCR; TCRdb's copy keeps in-frame clones and lacks some. The repertoire has more than 50,000 clones, about 82% of them found once; the top ten carry approximately 2.6%. The specimen was CD4+ or CD8+ T cells sorted from blood, collected in a trial of the OX40 agonist ivuxolimab. These receptor sequences come from an adult with an advanced solid tumor such as melanoma, head and neck, liver or kidney cancer.

The chain is built from TRBV30 and TRBJ2-2, with TRBD2 identical over 12 bases. The CDR3 contains 14 residues. After removal of 4 bases from V and 4 bases from J, the junction contained 1 base not matched to a gene. Per the germline V gene, CDR1 is GTSNPN and CDR2 is SVGIG (reference sequence). CDR3 protein: CAWTSGGGTGELFF. The CDR3 DNA sequence: TGTGCCTGGACTAGCGGGGGGGGCACCGGGGAGCTGTTTTTT.

V is TRBV30 and J is TRBJ1-5; D possibly corresponds to TRBD1 (5 bases). V dropped 0 bases and J dropped 2 bases, with 8 bases sitting between them. Germline CDR1 reads GTSNPN; CDR2 reads SVGIG (reference sequence). This CDR3 spans 14 amino acids. CDR3 protein: CAWSVMTGNQPQHF. The DNA of the CDR3 is TGTGCCTGGAGTGTTATGACAGGCAATCAGCCCCAGCATTTT.

Here the CDR3 reads CASFQLAGGPSEQFF. The CDR3 nucleotides read TGTGCCAGCTTCCAACTAGCGGGGGGGCCCAGCGAGCAGTTCTTC. V usage is TRBV28 and J usage is TRBJ2-1, with 13 bases matching TRBD2. The CDR3 spans 15 residues. Germline CDR1 is MDHEN and CDR2 is SYDVKM. V dropped 8 bases and J dropped 10; count of bases not matched to a gene: 11.

The sample holds a few counts of this clone. V usage is TRBV19 and J usage is TRBJ1-2; D is ambiguous. The CDR3 runs to 12 residues. The germline V and J ends were trimmed by 4 bases and 4 bases, with 7 bases remaining between them. In germline, CDR1 is LNHDA, CDR2 SQIVND (reference sequence). CDR3 protein: CASSKDGYGYTF. The DNA for the CDR3 is TGTGCCAGTAGTAAGGACGGCTATGGCTACACCTTC.

The V call is TRBV6-5, the J call TRBJ2-5; 8 bases are shared with TRBD2. CDR1 and CDR2 (germline): MNHEY, SVGAGI. The V gene end was trimmed by 6 bases and the J gene end by 2 bases; junction bases not matched to a gene: 5. The CDR3 spans 14 residues. Written as DNA, the CDR3 is TGTGCCAGCAGAGTCGGCGGGGGGCAAGAGACCCAGTACTTC. The encoded protein is CASRVGGGQETQYF.

This chain connects TRBV5-3 to TRBJ1-2; no firm D call. TRBV5-3 carries the ORF label, with uncertain function. The CDR3 contains 12 residues. Trimming removed 4 bases from V and 6 bases from J, with 10 bases in between. In DNA form, the CDR3 reads TGTGCCAGAAGCCCAAGATGGAATGGCTACACCTTC. Translation: CARSPRWNGYTF.

This clone was seen only a few times. The J gene is TRBJ2-1, the V gene TRBV10-3; 10 nucleotides agree with TRBD2. Losses at the gene ends were 2 bases for V and 4 bases for J; bases not matched to a gene: 2. CDR1 is ENHRY and CDR2 is SYGVKD in the germline V gene. The CDR3 spans 15 residues. CDR3 in amino acids: CAISELAGVYNEQFF. The DNA of the CDR3 is TGTGCCATCAGTGAGCTAGCGGGGGTGTACAATGAGCAGTTCTTC.

This chain connects TRBV30 to TRBJ2-6; D is unclear. Germline CDR1 and CDR2: GTSNPN and SVGIG (reference sequence). V gave up 0 bases and J gave up 0 bases, with 21 bases separating them. CDR3 length equals 20 residues. CDR3 nucleotide sequence: TGTGCCTGGAGTGTAACCCGTGTCAGAACGCCGATCTCTGGGGCCAACGTCCTGACTTTC. This translates into CAWSVTRVRTPISGANVLTF.

The CDR3 region has the DNA TGTGCCAGCAGAGACGAGATAGGGGTGGCTAAGGGCTACACCTTC. Translated: CASRDEIGVAKGYTF. V is TRBV25-1 and J is TRBJ1-2, with D maybe TRBD1 (5 bases). With 6 bases removed from V and 8 bases from J, the gap between germline ends came to 22 bases. The germline gives CDR1 MGHDK, CDR2 SYGVNS. The CDR3 sequence is 15 residues long.

The table lists this clone with a few counts. In the same sample, other DNA sequences code for this CDR3. V is TRBV5-4 and J is TRBJ1-6; weak D call: TRBD1 (6 bases). The ends were cut back, 4 bases at V and 0 bases at J, with 11 bases in the middle. The V gene's germline CDR1 is SGHNT and CDR2 YYREEE (reference sequence). The CDR3 loop spans 16 amino acids. DNA of the CDR3: TGTGCCAGCAGCCCGGGACATAGCTCCTATAATTCACCCCTCCACTTT. Amino acid sequence: CASSPGHSSYNSPLHF. Full variable domain (remainder filled in from reference TRBV5-4 and TRBJ1-6): ETGVTQSPTHLIKTRGQQVTLRCSSQSGHNTVSWYQQALGQGPQFIFQYYREEENGRGNFPPRFSGLQFPNYSSELNVNALELDDSALYLCASSPGHSSYNSPLHFGNGTRLTVT.

The chain couples TRBV5-4 to TRBJ2-6; 7 positions match TRBD2. Germline assignment: CDR1 SGHNT and CDR2 YYREEE (reference sequence). Trimming cost V 1 base and J 0 bases; bases outside gene matches: 7. CDR3 size: 18 residues. The CDR3 spells CASSLPIGGISGANVLTF. The CDR3 bases are TGTGCCAGCAGCTTGCCGATCGGGGGGATCTCTGGGGCCAACGTCCTGACTTTC.

V usage is TRBV5-4 and J usage is TRBJ2-2, with D perhaps given as TRBD1 or TRBD2 (5 bases each). CDR3 size: 13 residues. CDR1 and CDR2 from the germline V gene are SGHNT and YYREEE (reference sequence). Trimming shortened V by 4 bases and J by 5 bases, and 9 bases separated the two germline ends. The CDR3 region has the DNA TGTGCCAGCAGCCCGGGACGGACCGGGGAGCTGTTTTTT. Translated, it gives CASSPGRTGELFF.

This clone came up a few times. CDR3: CASSSGQSLQQYF. CDR3 nucleotide sequence: TGTGCCAGCAGTTCCGGACAGTCCTTACAGCAGTACTTC. The chain has TRBV28 and TRBJ2-7; D perhaps matches TRBD1 (6 bases). Germline CDR1 and CDR2: MDHEN and SYDVKM. The CDR3 totals 13 residues. The germline V and J ends were trimmed by 4 bases and 8 bases, with 15 bases remaining between them.

The rearrangement uses TRBV5-1 and TRBJ1-1, with TRBD1 matching over 8 bases. Germline CDR1 reads SGHRS; CDR2 reads YFSETQ. The CDR3 extends over 15 amino acids. The ends lost 5 bases at V and 7 bases at J; junction bases unmatched: 13. The DNA of the CDR3 is TGCGCCAGCAGAGAACAGGGGGGGCTGTACAATGAAGCTTTCTTT. It is translated as CASREQGGLYNEAFF.

The chain links TRBV4-2 to TRBJ2-5; D is unresolved. Germline V gives CDR1 LGHNA, CDR2 YNFKEQ. The germline V and J ends were trimmed by 0 bases and 3 bases, with 8 bases remaining between them. The CDR3 runs 14 residues. CDR3: CASSQDGMEETQYF. As DNA, the CDR3 is TGTGCCAGCAGCCAAGATGGTATGGAAGAGACCCAGTACTTC.

This rearrangement joins TRBV6-5 to TRBJ2-2; D might be TRBD1 (6 bases). The CDR3 consists of 13 residues. The ends were cut back, 4 bases at V and 6 bases at J, with 9 bases in the middle. Germline-derived CDR1 and CDR2 are MNHEY and SVGAGI. CDR3 sequence reads: CASSLNRAGELFF. The CDR3 DNA reads as TGTGCCAGCAGTTTGAACAGGGCCGGGGAGCTGTTTTTT.

The rearrangement joins TRBV7-8 to TRBJ2-3; 12 bases are shared with TRBD2. Unmatched junction bases numbered 14, after V lost 4 bases and J lost 9 bases. Germline V lookup: CDR1 SGHVS, CDR2 FQNEAQ. The CDR3 runs 17 residues. CDR3 nucleotide sequence: TGTGCCAGCAGCTCCCCCCTAGCGGGGGGGCAGATGGAGACGCAGTATTTT. Amino acids: CASSSPLAGGQMETQYF. The whole variable domain, filled in from reference TRBV7-8 and TRBJ2-3, reads GAGVSQSPRYKVAKRGQDVALRCDPISGHVSLFWYQQALGQGPEFLTYFQNEAQLDKSGLPSDRFFAERPEGSVSTLKIQRTQQEDSAVYLCASSSPLAGGQMETQYFGPGTRLTVL.

The CDR3 region has the DNA TGTGCCAGCAGTTCCTCCGCGGGGGGGGCCTTAAATGAGCAGTTCTTC. Protein: CASSSSAGGALNEQFF. The chain combines TRBV27 with TRBJ2-1; TRBD2 matches at 9 bases. J was trimmed by 7 bases and V by 4 bases; bases with no gene match: 11. Germline V gives CDR1 MNHEY, CDR2 SMNVEV (reference sequence). The CDR3 sequence is 16 residues long.

The rearrangement links TRBV7-9 to TRBJ1-1; D perhaps matches TRBD1 (5 bases). Germline CDR1 is SEHNR and CDR2 is FQNEAQ (reference sequence). CDR3 size: 16 residues. Trimming stripped 0 bases from V and 1 base from J, with 12 bases between. The CDR3 bases are TGTGCCAGCAGCTTAGCGGGAAGGGGCCCGAACACTGAAGCTTTCTTT. This translates into CASSLAGRGPNTEAFF. Full variable domain (outside the CDR3, taken from reference TRBV7-9 and TRBJ1-1): DTGVSQNPRHKITKRGQNVTFRCDPISEHNRLYWYRQTLGQGPEFLTYFQNEAQLEKSRLLSDRFSAERPKGSFSTLEIQRTEQGDSAMYLCASSLAGRGPNTEAFFGQGTRLTVV.

CDR3 nucleotide sequence: TGTGCCAGCTCAGTAACACTAGATACGCAGTATTTT. It is translated as CASSVTLDTQYF. V and J are TRBV18 and TRBJ2-3; no reliable D call. In germline, CDR1 is KGHSH, CDR2 LQKENI. This CDR3 contains 12 residues. Trimming pared 5 bases from V and 5 bases from J, leaving 8 bases between.